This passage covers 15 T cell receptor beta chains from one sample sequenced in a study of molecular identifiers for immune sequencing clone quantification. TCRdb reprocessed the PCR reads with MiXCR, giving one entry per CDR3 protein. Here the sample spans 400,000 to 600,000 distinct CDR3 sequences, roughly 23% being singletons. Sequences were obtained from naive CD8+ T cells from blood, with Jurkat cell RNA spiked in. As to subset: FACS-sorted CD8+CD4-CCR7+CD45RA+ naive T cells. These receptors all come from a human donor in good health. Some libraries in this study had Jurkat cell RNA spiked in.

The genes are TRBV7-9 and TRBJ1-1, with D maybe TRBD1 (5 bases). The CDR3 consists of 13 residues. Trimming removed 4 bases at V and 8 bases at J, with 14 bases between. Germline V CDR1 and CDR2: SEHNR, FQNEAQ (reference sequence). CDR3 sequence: CASSWGSSWEAFF. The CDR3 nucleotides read TGTGCCAGCAGCTGGGGCTCGTCTTGGGAAGCTTTCTTT.

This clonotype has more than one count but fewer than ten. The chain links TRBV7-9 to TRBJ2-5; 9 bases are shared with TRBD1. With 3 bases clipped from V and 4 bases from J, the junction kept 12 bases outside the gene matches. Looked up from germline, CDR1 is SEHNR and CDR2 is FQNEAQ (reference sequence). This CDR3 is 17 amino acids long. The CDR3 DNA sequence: TGTGCCAGCAGCTTCCCACCAGGGACAGGGAAGGGAGAGACCCAGTACTTC. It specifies CASSFPPGTGKGETQYF.

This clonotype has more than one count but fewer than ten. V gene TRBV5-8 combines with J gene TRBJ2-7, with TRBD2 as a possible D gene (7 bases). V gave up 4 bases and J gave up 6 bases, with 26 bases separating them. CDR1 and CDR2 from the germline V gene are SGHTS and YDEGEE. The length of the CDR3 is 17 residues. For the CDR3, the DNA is TGTGCCAGCAGCCGAAGGGGGGGGGATGTATTCCTGTCCGAGCAGTACTTC. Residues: CASSRRGGDVFLSEQYF.

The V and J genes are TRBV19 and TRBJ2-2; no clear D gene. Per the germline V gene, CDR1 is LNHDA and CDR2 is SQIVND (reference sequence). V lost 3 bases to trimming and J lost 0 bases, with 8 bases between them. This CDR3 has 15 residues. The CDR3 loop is CASSMYYANTGELFF. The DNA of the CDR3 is TGTGCCAGTAGTATGTACTACGCGAACACCGGGGAGCTGTTTTTT.

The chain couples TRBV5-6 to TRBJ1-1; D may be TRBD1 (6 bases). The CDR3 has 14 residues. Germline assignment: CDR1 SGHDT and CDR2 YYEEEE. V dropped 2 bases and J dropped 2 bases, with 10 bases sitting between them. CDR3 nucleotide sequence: TGTGCCAGCAGCTTTTACAGGGTTAACACTGAAGCTTTCTTT. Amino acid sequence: CASSFYRVNTEAFF.

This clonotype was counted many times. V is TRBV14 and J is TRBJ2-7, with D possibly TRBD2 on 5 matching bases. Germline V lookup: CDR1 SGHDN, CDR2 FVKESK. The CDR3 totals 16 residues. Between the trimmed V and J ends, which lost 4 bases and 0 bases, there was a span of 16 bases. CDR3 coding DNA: TGTGCCAGCAGCCGAGGTGGCGGGCGGAGCTCCTACGAGCAGTACTTC. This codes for CASSRGGGRSSYEQYF.

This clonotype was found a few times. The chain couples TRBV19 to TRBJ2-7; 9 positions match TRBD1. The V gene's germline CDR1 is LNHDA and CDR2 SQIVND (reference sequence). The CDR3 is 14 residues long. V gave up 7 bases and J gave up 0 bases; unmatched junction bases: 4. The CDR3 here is CASTWTGDSYEQYF. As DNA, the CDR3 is TGTGCCAGTACCTGGACAGGGGACTCCTACGAGCAGTACTTC.

Here the CDR3 DNA reads TGTGCCAGCAGCACGCACAGGGGAAGGGTGGACATTCAGTACTTC. Protein sequence: CASSTHRGRVDIQYF. This sequence joins TRBV7-8 and TRBJ2-4, with 7 bases matching TRBD1. The CDR3 consists of 15 residues. Germline CDR1 is SGHVS and CDR2 is FQNEAQ. V was clipped by 5 bases and J by 8 bases; unmatched bases: 12.

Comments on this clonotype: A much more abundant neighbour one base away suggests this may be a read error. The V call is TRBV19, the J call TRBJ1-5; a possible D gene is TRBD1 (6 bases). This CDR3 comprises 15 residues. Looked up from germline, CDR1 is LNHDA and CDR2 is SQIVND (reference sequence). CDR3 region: CASNPTGMGNRPQHF. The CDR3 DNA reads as TGTGCCAGTAACCCCACAGGGATGGGTAATCGGCCCCAGCATTTT.

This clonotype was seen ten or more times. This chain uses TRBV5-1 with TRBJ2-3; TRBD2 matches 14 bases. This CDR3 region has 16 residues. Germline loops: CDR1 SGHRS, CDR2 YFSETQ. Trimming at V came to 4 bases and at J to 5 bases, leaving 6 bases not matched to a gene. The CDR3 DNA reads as TGCGCCAGCAGCCCTAGACTAGCGGGAGGGATAGATACGCAGTATTTT. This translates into CASSPRLAGGIDTQYF. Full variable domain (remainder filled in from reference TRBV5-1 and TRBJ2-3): KAGVTQTPRYLIKTRGQQVTLSCSPISGHRSVSWYQQTPGQGLQFLFEYFSETQRNKGNFPGRFSGRQFSNSRSEMNVSTLELGDSALYLCASSPRLAGGIDTQYFGPGTRLTVL.

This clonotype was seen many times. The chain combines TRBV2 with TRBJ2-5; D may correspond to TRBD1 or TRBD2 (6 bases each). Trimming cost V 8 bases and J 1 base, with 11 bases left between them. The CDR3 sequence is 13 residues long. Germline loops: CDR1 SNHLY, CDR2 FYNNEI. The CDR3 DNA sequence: TGTGCCAGCGGAACGGGGGCCCAAGAGACCCAGTACTTC. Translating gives CASGTGAQETQYF.

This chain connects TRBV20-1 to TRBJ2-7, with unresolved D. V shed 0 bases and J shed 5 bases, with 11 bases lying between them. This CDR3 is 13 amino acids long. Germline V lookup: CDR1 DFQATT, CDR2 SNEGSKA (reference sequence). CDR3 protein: CSARDFVSDEQYF. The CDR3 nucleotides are TGCAGTGCTAGAGACTTCGTCTCGGACGAGCAGTACTTC.

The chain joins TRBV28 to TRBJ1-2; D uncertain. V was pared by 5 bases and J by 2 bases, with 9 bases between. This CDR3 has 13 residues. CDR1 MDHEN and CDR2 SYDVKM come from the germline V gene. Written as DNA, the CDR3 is TGTGCCAGCAGTACCTCCCAGAACTATGGCTACACCTTC. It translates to CASSTSQNYGYTF.

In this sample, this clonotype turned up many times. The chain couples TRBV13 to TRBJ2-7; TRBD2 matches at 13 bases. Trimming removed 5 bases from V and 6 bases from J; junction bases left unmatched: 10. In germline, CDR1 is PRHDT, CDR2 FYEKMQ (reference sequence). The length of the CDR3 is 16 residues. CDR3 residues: CASSPTGLAGVGEQYF. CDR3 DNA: TGTGCCAGCAGCCCTACTGGACTAGCGGGGGTCGGCGAGCAGTACTTC.

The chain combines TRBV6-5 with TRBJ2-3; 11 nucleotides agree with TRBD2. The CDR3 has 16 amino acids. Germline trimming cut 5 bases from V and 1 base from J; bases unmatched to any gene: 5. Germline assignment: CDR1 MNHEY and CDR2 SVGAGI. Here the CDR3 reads CASSAVAGGRTDTQYF. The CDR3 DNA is TGTGCCAGCAGTGCTGTAGCGGGAGGGCGCACAGATACGCAGTATTTT.